This T cell receptor (beta chain) originates from a study of shared clonotypes between healthy human individuals. Trimming removed 3 bases from V and 0 bases from J, with 19 bases in between. The CDR3 loop spans 17 amino acids. The germline CDR1 and CDR2 sequences are SGHKS and YYEKEE (reference sequence). Data came from immunoSEQ multiplex PCR; TCRdb stores just in-frame clones and leaves some out. The sample includes roughly 2,500,000 clones, over 85% seen only once; the top ten take 0.36%. The chain has TRBV5-5 and TRBJ2-7; D possibly corresponds to TRBD1 (6 bases). This clonotype was sampled from a man younger than 35 in good health. Some clones in this sample may be carry-over from other donors' samples. Sample: naive CD4+ T cells from PBMCs. Subset here: CD45RA+ positively selected. Here the CDR3 reads CASSYSRDTFRSYEQYF. The CDR3 nucleotides are TGTGCCAGCAGCTATAGCAGGGACACATTTCGCTCCTACGAGCAGTACTTC.